What follows are 5 T cell receptor beta chains derived from one specimen sequenced in a study of T-cell reconstitution after alpha-beta-depleted transplantation in children. Unique molecular identifiers were incorporated into the prepared TCRbeta library. Each CDR3 protein gets one entry after TCRdb re-called the PCR reads with MiXCR. Altogether some 200,000 distinct CDR3 sequences are present, under 13% being singletons, with the ten largest covering 28%. Sequencing used PBMCs, obtained before TCRalphabeta/CD19-depleted stem cell transplant. All receptors come from a child under two years old with acute myeloid leukemia, due to receive a stem cell transplant.

This clonotype was observed at least ten times. J is TRBJ1-6 and V is TRBV12-3 or TRBV12-4; D call uncertain. V was cut by 4 bases and J by 4 bases, with 8 bases left in between. This CDR3 contains 14 residues. CDR3 sequence reads: CASSSRDYNSPLHF. The CDR3 DNA is TGTGCCAGCAGTTCCCGGGATTATAATTCACCCCTCCACTTT.

This clonotype was detected only a few times. The chain is built from TRBV6-1 and TRBJ2-5; 7 bases are a match to TRBD1. The CDR3 is 14 amino acids. From germline, CDR1 is MNHNS and CDR2 SASEGT. The ends lost 4 bases at V and 6 bases at J; junction bases unmatched: 8. The CDR3 DNA reads TGTGCCAGCAGTGCGACAGGGCAGGGGAAGACCCAGTACTTC. Residues: CASSATGQGKTQYF.

The chain combines TRBV20-1 with TRBJ2-1, with TRBD2 as a possible D gene (6 bases). The CDR3 spans 12 residues. Germline loops: CDR1 DFQATT, CDR2 SNEGSKA (reference sequence). V lost 3 bases to trimming and J lost 6 bases, with 9 bases between them. This CDR3 reads CSARTSINEQFF. The CDR3 nucleotides are TGCAGTGCTAGGACTAGTATCAATGAGCAGTTCTTC.

There are many counts of this clonotype. CDR3 sequence reads: CASSLRGREQYF. CDR3 DNA: TGTGCCAGCAGTTTAAGGGGAAGGGAGCAGTACTTC. The chain links TRBV12-3 or TRBV12-4 to TRBJ2-7, with D possibly TRBD1 on 5 matching bases. The CDR3 contains 12 residues. V dropped 2 bases and J dropped 7 bases, with 9 bases sitting between them.

J is TRBJ1-2 and V is TRBV6-9, with 9 bases aligning to TRBD1. Trimming cost V 2 bases and J 7 bases; bases outside gene matches: 5. Per the germline V gene, CDR1 is MNHGY and CDR2 is SVAAGI. The CDR3 runs to 14 residues. The CDR3 DNA reads TGTGCCAGCAGTTATCCAACGACAGGGGGTGGCTACACCTTC. Its protein is CASSYPTTGGGYTF.